This is a list of T cell receptor beta chains from one sample in a study of identical twins. TCRdb reprocessed the 5' RACE reads with MiXCR, giving one entry per CDR3 protein. The sample gives fewer than 250,000 distinct CDR3 sequences, 6% to 8% of which show up once; around 5% is in the top ten. The sample also formed part of further work on yellow fever vaccine responses in identical twins.

Sequencing input: CD8+ T cells sorted from blood. The receptors come from a woman aged 18-29 years in good health. The CDR3 runs from the conserved cysteine through the conserved F or W. The D gene is left open where the match is weak. The size entry is marked missing in some rows and otherwise reads once, few, many or a size class.

>.|TRBV9|TRBJ2-7|.
TGTGCCAGCAGCGTGGGGAGCGGGCTCCCCCTCTACGAGCAGTACTTC
CASSVGSGLPLYEQYF
>.|TRBV5-1|TRBJ2-5|few
TGCGCCAGCAGCATAAAAACAGGGTTCCAAGAGACCCAGTACTTC
CASSIKTGFQETQYF
>.|TRBV3-1|TRBJ1-5|few
TGTGCCAGCAGCCAAGAGTTGTGGGATCAGCCCCAGCATTTT
CASSQELWDQPQHF
>.|TRBV11-2|TRBJ2-2|.
TGTGCCAGCAGCTTAGGAGGGTGGTATACCGGGGAGCTGTTTTTT
CASSLGGWYTGELFF
>.|TRBV5-1|TRBJ2-2|many
TGCGCCAGCAGCCCTGCCGAGAACACCGGGGAGCTGTTTTTT
CASSPAENTGELFF
>TRBD1|TRBV2|TRBJ2-7|.
TGTGCCAGCAGTGAAACAGGGGTAGTCTACGAGCAGTACTTC
CASSETGVVYEQYF
>TRBD2|TRBV20-1|TRBJ2-1|many
TGCAGTGCTAGAGATCACGCGGGAGTAAATTACAATGAGCAGTTCTTC
CSARDHAGVNYNEQFF
>.|TRBV2|TRBJ1-5|few
TGTGCCAGCAGAGAAGGACAGATATTTTATCAGCCCCAGCATTTT
CASREGQIFYQPQHF
>.|TRBV24-1|TRBJ2-1|.
TGTGCCACCAGTGATTTGCATACCAATGAGCAGTTCTTC
CATSDLHTNEQFF
>TRBD1|TRBV12-3/TRBV12-4|TRBJ1-2|few
TGTGCCAGCAGAACGACAGGGGATGGCTACACCTTC
CASRTTGDGYTF
>TRBD1|TRBV27|TRBJ1-1|many
TGTGCCAGCAGTAGGACAGGGGGCACTGAAGCTTTCTTT
CASSRTGGTEAFF
>TRBD1|TRBV20-1|TRBJ1-2|few
TGCAGTGCTAGAGATCTCGGACAGGGGGGTCCCTATGGCTACACCTTC
CSARDLGQGGPYGYTF
>.|TRBV6-2/TRBV6-3|TRBJ1-6|few
TGTGCCAGCAGCCTAACGGGACCTTACAATTCACCCCTCCACTTT
CASSLTGPYNSPLHF
>.|TRBV11-2|TRBJ2-5|many
TGTGCCAGCAGCTTAGGTGGGGGGTCGGAGACCCAGTACTTC
CASSLGGGSETQYF
>.|TRBV19|TRBJ2-1|.
TGTGCCAGTAGTGCCAGGTTTTACAATGAGCAGTTCTTC
CASSARFYNEQFF
>.|TRBV7-9|TRBJ1-1|many
TGTGCCAGCAGCCCGGCTGCCGAGGTGGCTTTCTTT
CASSPAAEVAFF
>.|TRBV28|TRBJ1-4|.
TGTGCCAGCACCCCGATTGGGCTGGGTGAAAAACTGTTTTTT
CASTPIGLGEKLFF
>.|TRBV27|TRBJ2-3|few
TGTGCCAGCAGTTTATGGGCCCCTAGCACAGATACGCAGTATTTT
CASSLWAPSTDTQYF
>TRBD1|TRBV11-2|TRBJ2-1|many
TGTGCCAGCAGCCTTGACAGGGGCCCCTACAATGAGCAGTTCTTC
CASSLDRGPYNEQFF
>.|TRBV29-1|TRBJ1-1|few
TGCAGCGTTGCAGGTGGGACGATCGGTGAAGCTTTCTTT
CSVAGGTIGEAFF
>.|TRBV6-5|TRBJ2-2|few
TGTGCCAGCAGTTATGGAGACTCCACCGGGGAGCTGTTTTTT
CASSYGDSTGELFF
>TRBD2|TRBV27|TRBJ2-1|few
TGTGCCAGCAGTTTAACGGGAGGGCCCTACAATGAGCAGTTCTTC
CASSLTGGPYNEQFF
>TRBD1|TRBV12-3/TRBV12-4|TRBJ2-2|.
TGTGCCAGCAGTTTACCGGGACAGGGGGGCACCGGGGAGCTGTTTTTT
CASSLPGQGGTGELFF
>.|TRBV4-2|TRBJ1-1|.
TGTGCCATCAGCCCCGGGCTTAACGAAGCTTTCTTT
CAISPGLNEAFF
>.|TRBV2|TRBJ2-7|.
TGTGCCAGCATATCGGCCTACGAGCAGTACTTC
CASISAYEQYF
>TRBD2|TRBV20-1|TRBJ2-4|many
TGCAGTGCTCACCGGGAGGGAGGGAACATTCAGTACTTC
CSAHREGGNIQYF
>TRBD2|TRBV7-9|TRBJ2-1|many
TGTGCCTACCCCGGGGGGTTGGTTAATGAGCAGTTCTTC
CAYPGGLVNEQFF
>.|TRBV4-1|TRBJ2-1|many
TGCGCCAGCAGCCAAGATCTTTGGCGGTGGGGATACAATGAGCAGTTCTTC
CASSQDLWRWGYNEQFF
>.|TRBV7-2|TRBJ2-7|many
TGTGCCAGCAGCTTCGGGATAGGCCCCTACGAGCAGTACTTC
CASSFGIGPYEQYF
>.|TRBV7-9|TRBJ1-5|many
TGTGCCAGCAGCTTTAGCAATCAGCCCCAGCATTTT
CASSFSNQPQHF
>.|TRBV10-3|TRBJ2-2|few
TGTGCCATCAGTGAGACGGGGAGCACCGGGGAGCTGTTTTTT
CAISETGSTGELFF
>TRBD1|TRBV29-1|TRBJ1-1|.
TGCAGCGTTGGGGGACAGGGCGTGAACACTGAAGCTTTCTTT
CSVGGQGVNTEAFF
>.|TRBV2|TRBJ2-1|.
TGTGCCAGCAGTGAAGACCAGCTTATATTGGTCTTC
CASSEDQLILVF
>.|TRBV28|TRBJ1-2|many
TGTGCCAGCAGCTTTGAGGTTGCCTATGGCTACACCTTC
CASSFEVAYGYTF
>TRBD2|TRBV7-8|TRBJ2-2|.
TGTGCCAGCAGCTTCGGGACTAGCGACTTCGGGGAGCTGTTTTTT
CASSFGTSDFGELFF
>.|TRBV12-3/TRBV12-4|TRBJ1-1|few
TGTGCCACCCGGGGCCCTACTGAAGCTTTCTTT
CATRGPTEAFF
>TRBD1|TRBV5-4|TRBJ1-1|few
TGTGCCGGACAGGGGGATGACACTGAAGCTTTCTTT
CAGQGDDTEAFF
>.|TRBV18|TRBJ2-5|few
TGTGCCAGCTCACCACCCGACCGGCCGCAAGAGACCCAGTACTTC
CASSPPDRPQETQYF
>.|TRBV12-3/TRBV12-4|TRBJ2-3|.
TGTGCCAGCAGTTTAGGGGGCGCCAGGACAGATACGCAGTATTTT
CASSLGGARTDTQYF
>.|TRBV6-5|TRBJ2-3|few
TGTGCCAGCAGTTACGCGGGCGGGGCCCCAGATACGCAGTATTTT
CASSYAGGAPDTQYF
>TRBD1|TRBV28|TRBJ1-1|.
TGTGCCACCAGTTTACCCCGACTAGGACAGGAGAACACTGAAGCTTTCTTT
CATSLPRLGQENTEAFF
>TRBD2|TRBV13|TRBJ2-1|.
TGTGCCAGCAGCTTAGTCTCACTAGGGCCGGGGAGTAGCGGGACACCATACAATGAGCAGTTCTTC
CASSLVSLGPGSSGTPYNEQFF
>TRBD2|TRBV28|TRBJ2-5|.
TGTGCCAGCAGTTTGGGGACTAGCCAGACCCAGTACTTC
CASSLGTSQTQYF
>.|TRBV29-1|TRBJ2-1|many
TGCAGCGTTGAGGAGGGAAGCTCCTACAATGAGCAGTTCTTC
CSVEEGSSYNEQFF
>.|TRBV2|TRBJ1-1|few
TGTGCCAGCAGTGAACTAAGAGGCACTGAAGCTTTCTTT
CASSELRGTEAFF
>.|TRBV12-3/TRBV12-4|TRBJ2-2|many
TGTGCCAGCAGCCTGGGGGCCGTGGAGCTGTTTTTT
CASSLGAVELFF
>.|TRBV12-3/TRBV12-4|TRBJ1-1|many
TGTGCCAGCAGTAGCCATTTACAGAGGAACACTGAAGCTTTCTTT
CASSSHLQRNTEAFF
>.|TRBV6-4|TRBJ2-5|few
TGTGCCAGCAGTCACGGGGTGAGGAGAGGGCCCCAAGAGACCCAGTACTTC
CASSHGVRRGPQETQYF
>TRBD2|TRBV7-8|TRBJ2-2|few
TGTGCCAGCAGCTTATCCGTACTAGCGCCGACGAGCACCGGGGAGCTGTTTTTT
CASSLSVLAPTSTGELFF
>TRBD2|TRBV28|TRBJ2-7|few
TGTGCCAGCAGCCCTGGACTAGCGGGCCTAAGCTCCTACGAGCAGTACTTC
CASSPGLAGLSSYEQYF
>.|TRBV27|TRBJ2-1|many
TGTGCCAGCAGTCCCAACTACAATGAGCAGTTCTTC
CASSPNYNEQFF
>.|TRBV12-3/TRBV12-4|TRBJ2-3|many
TGTGCCAGCAGTTTATGGTGGCTAGAGGGCCCAGATACGCAGTATTTT
CASSLWWLEGPDTQYF